One and the same sample provided the 30 T cell receptor beta chains below, sequenced in a study of cytomegalovirus exposure and HLA in healthy donors. TCRdb's copy holds only in-frame clones and misses some; the assay was immunoSEQ multiplex PCR. Seen here are fewer than 150,000 clones, around 90% observed once, and the top ten hold approximately 8.5%. The sequencing sample was made of PBMCs. The receptors were sampled from a woman younger than 35 in good health and CMV-seropositive.

The gene calls are TRBV5-8 and TRBJ1-3, with 7 bases identical to TRBD1. CDR1 SGHTS and CDR2 YDEGEE come from the germline V gene. This CDR3 has 15 residues. J gave up 0 bases and V 2 bases, and 2 bases lay outside the gene matches. The CDR3, as DNA: TGTGCCAGCAGCTTCAGGGGGACCTCTGGAAACACCATATATTTT. Protein product: CASSFRGTSGNTIYF.

This chain connects TRBV10-3 to TRBJ2-3, with 11 bases fitting TRBD2. V shed 6 bases and J 0 bases; nucleotides not matched to a gene: 2. Per germline, CDR1 ENHRY and CDR2 SYGVKD. CDR3 length: 15 amino acids. CDR3 in DNA: TGTGCCATCAGGGCTAGCGGGGGGAGCACAGATACGCAGTATTTT. Residues: CAIRASGGSTDTQYF.

CDR3: CASSLVLGAVVETQYF. CDR3 in DNA: TGTGCCAGCAGCTTAGTTCTGGGGGCGGTGGTAGAGACCCAGTACTTC. This sequence joins TRBV7-9 and TRBJ2-5; D might be TRBD1 (6 bases). Germline values: CDR1 SEHNR, CDR2 FQNEAQ (reference sequence). Trimming shortened V by 1 base and J by 4 bases, and 16 bases separated the two germline ends. The CDR3 loop spans 16 amino acids.

The genes are TRBV4-1 and TRBJ2-7; no definite D call. This CDR3 comprises 11 residues. Trimming took off 1 base at V and 7 bases at J, with 5 bases between the two ends. Germline V gene sequence: CDR1 MGHRA, CDR2 YSYEKL. CDR3 nucleotide sequence: TGCGCCAGCAGCCAAGGTCTAGAGCAGTACTTC. It specifies CASSQGLEQYF.

The CDR3 protein is CASSQGLSREKLFF. Written as DNA, the CDR3 is TGTGCCAGCAGTCAGGGTTTATCGCGAGAAAAACTGTTTTTT. The chain has TRBV6-5 and TRBJ1-4; weak D call: TRBD1 (5 bases). CDR1 and CDR2 from the germline V gene are MNHEY and SVGAGI. The CDR3 sequence is 14 residues long. Trimming stripped 5 bases from V and 8 bases from J, with 15 bases between.

The chain is built from TRBV19 and TRBJ2-5; D is perhaps TRBD2 (5 bases). The CDR3 spans 15 residues. Germline CDR1 is LNHDA and CDR2 is SQIVND (reference sequence). Between the trimmed V and J ends, which lost 5 bases and 3 bases, there was a span of 16 bases. The CDR3: CASSVAGDQKETQYF. CDR3 nucleotide sequence: TGTGCCAGTAGTGTTGCGGGTGATCAAAAAGAGACCCAGTACTTC.

The rearrangement joins TRBV5-4 to TRBJ1-4; a weak D match, TRBD1 (5 bases). Per the germline V gene, CDR1 is SGHNT and CDR2 is YYREEE (reference sequence). With 3 bases removed from V and 8 bases from J, the gap between germline ends came to 11 bases. The length of the CDR3 is 13 residues. The DNA for the CDR3 is TGTGCCAGCAGCTCGCAGAGACAGGAAAAACTGTTTTTT. It encodes CASSSQRQEKLFF.

This rearrangement joins TRBV7-9 to TRBJ2-3; TRBD2 aligns across 10 bases. The CDR3 is 15 residues long. Germline V gene sequence: CDR1 SEHNR, CDR2 FQNEAQ (reference sequence). The trim removed 5 bases at V and 4 bases at J, leaving 6 bases unmatched. For the CDR3, the DNA is TGTGCCAGCAGCCGGAGCGGGGGGGAGTCAGATACGCAGTATTTT. The encoded protein is CASSRSGGESDTQYF.

This clone was observed a handful of times. J is TRBJ1-6 and V is TRBV30, with 12 bases lining up with TRBD1. V shed 4 bases, J shed 9 bases, and the junction held 7 bases outside the gene matches. Germline loops: CDR1 GTSNPN, CDR2 SVGIG (reference sequence). The CDR3 is 15 residues long. The CDR3 region has the DNA TGTGCCTGGACACCCGGGACAGGGGGCTTTTCACCCCTCCACTTT. Its protein is CAWTPGTGGFSPLHF.

The V gene is TRBV19, the J gene TRBJ1-2; 7 bases are a match to TRBD1. Germline loops: CDR1 LNHDA, CDR2 SQIVND (reference sequence). V lost 5 bases and J lost 8; bases outside the gene matches: 5. CDR3 length: 12 residues. The CDR3 DNA sequence: TGTGCCAGTAGTCACAGGGGCTCGGGCTACACCTTC. Encoded protein: CASSHRGSGYTF.

Note on this clone: The same CDR3 also results from other DNA sequences found in this sample. The V and J genes are TRBV7-9 and TRBJ1-2, with D possibly matching TRBD1 (5 bases). This CDR3 has 14 residues. Trimming left V 1 base short and J 2 bases short, with 8 bases between. Per the germline V gene, CDR1 is SEHNR and CDR2 is FQNEAQ (reference sequence). CDR3 region: CASSLGSGNYGYTF. CDR3 DNA: TGTGCCAGCAGCTTAGGGTCAGGGAACTATGGCTACACCTTC.

The chain combines TRBV27 with TRBJ2-7; D possibly corresponds to TRBD1 (5 bases). The germline CDR1 and CDR2 sequences are MNHEY and SMNVEV (reference sequence). The CDR3 is 12 residues long. Deletions cut 4 bases from V and 9 bases from J, with 13 bases between. The CDR3 loop is CASSSTRVTQYF. The CDR3 region has the DNA TGTGCCAGCAGTTCAACCAGGGTAACGCAGTACTTC.

The rearrangement joins TRBV11-2 to TRBJ2-3, with D tentatively TRBD1 (5 bases). CDR3 length: 17 amino acids. Trimming shortened V by 5 bases and J by 0 bases, and 18 bases separated the two germline ends. Germline values: CDR1 SGHAT, CDR2 FQNNGV. The CDR3 DNA reads TGTGCCAGCAGCCCGAAACGAGCGACAGCTAGCACAGATACGCAGTATTTT. As protein: CASSPKRATASTDTQYF.

The V call is TRBV27, the J call TRBJ2-1; D gene uncertain. The CDR3 is made up of 15 amino acids. CDR1 and CDR2 (germline): MNHEY, SMNVEV (reference sequence). Trimming shortened V by 2 bases and J by 0 bases, and 8 bases separated the two germline ends. CDR3 in DNA: TGTGCCAGCAGTTTAACACAGAGCTCCTACAATGAGCAGTTCTTC. It codes for CASSLTQSSYNEQFF.

The rearrangement links TRBV4-1 to TRBJ2-5; possibly TRBD2 for D (6 bases). The V gene lost 7 bases and the J gene lost 2 bases, with 11 bases spanning the gap. CDR3 size: 13 residues. Germline-derived CDR1 and CDR2 are MGHRA and YSYEKL. The CDR3 loop is CASTPGEQETQYF. Here the CDR3 DNA reads TGCGCCAGCACTCCGGGAGAACAAGAGACCCAGTACTTC.

The rearrangement joins TRBV6-6 to TRBJ1-2; D is uncertain. V was trimmed by 0 bases and J by 4 bases, leaving 12 bases between them. Germline CDR1 reads MNHNY; CDR2 reads SVGAGI (reference sequence). The CDR3 covers 15 residues. The CDR3 region is CASSYSGLRVYGYTF. For the CDR3, the DNA is TGTGCCAGCAGTTACTCAGGTCTGAGGGTCTATGGCTACACCTTC.

V gene TRBV12-5 combines with J gene TRBJ1-5; 7 bases line up with TRBD1. Germline V gene sequence: CDR1 LGHNT, CDR2 FRNRAP. This CDR3 has 16 residues. After removal of 5 bases from V and 4 bases from J, the junction contained 11 bases not matched to a gene. CDR3 in DNA: TGTGCTAGTGGTCCTAGGACAGGTGTACATAATCAGCCCCAGCATTTT. It yields the protein CASGPRTGVHNQPQHF.

The rearrangement uses TRBV4-2 and TRBJ2-5, with TRBD2 identical over 14 bases. V gave up 4 bases and J gave up 4 bases; unmatched junction bases: 2. Germline CDR1 and CDR2: LGHNA and YNFKEQ. This CDR3 is 15 amino acids long. The CDR3 is CASSPGTSGRETQYF. For the CDR3, the DNA is TGTGCCAGCAGCCCGGGGACTAGCGGGAGAGAGACCCAGTACTTC.

J is TRBJ2-7 and V is TRBV2; tentatively, D is TRBD1 (6 bases). CDR1 SNHLY and CDR2 FYNNEI come from the germline V gene. Trimming took off 2 bases at V and 6 bases at J, with 20 bases between the two ends. The CDR3 contains 16 residues. Here the CDR3 reads CASSEQGRPLTGEQYF. The CDR3 DNA follows: TGTGCCAGCAGTGAACAGGGGAGACCTCTTACGGGCGAGCAGTACTTC.

The rearrangement joins TRBV28 to TRBJ2-2; D possibly corresponds to TRBD1 (6 bases). The CDR3 has 15 residues. CDR1 is MDHEN and CDR2 is SYDVKM in the germline V gene. Trimming pared 10 bases from V and 1 base from J, leaving 16 bases between. The CDR3 coding sequence is TGTGCCACCACAGGGTTCACCTTGAACACCGGGGAGCTGTTTTTT. This codes for CATTGFTLNTGELFF.

The chain carries TRBV7-9 and TRBJ2-1; 11 bases map to TRBD2. With V trimmed by 4 bases and J by 0 bases, 5 bases remained unmatched. The germline gives CDR1 SEHNR, CDR2 FQNEAQ (reference sequence). The CDR3 consists of 17 residues. The CDR3 is CASSSVTSGGSYNEQFF. The CDR3 DNA sequence: TGTGCCAGCAGCTCTGTAACTAGCGGGGGCTCCTACAATGAGCAGTTCTTC.

The chain uses TRBV29-1 and TRBJ2-5, with TRBD2 matching over 9 bases. Germline CDR1 is SQVTM and CDR2 is ANQGSEA. The CDR3 contains 12 residues. Trimming at V came to 8 bases and at J to 1 base, leaving 2 bases not matched to a gene. CDR3 bases: TGCAGCTCGCGGGAGGGCCAAGAGACCCAGTACTTC. Translating gives CSSREGQETQYF.

The J gene is TRBJ1-5, the V gene TRBV5-6; no definite D call. V was pared by 1 base and J by 3 bases, with 11 bases between. CDR1 is SGHDT, CDR2 YYEEEE, per germline. The CDR3 extends over 15 amino acids. The CDR3 coding sequence is TGTGCCAGCAGCTTGCGAGGGATGAACAATCAGCCCCAGCATTTT. Amino acids: CASSLRGMNNQPQHF.

The V call is TRBV7-2, the J call TRBJ2-7, with a possible D match to TRBD1 (6 bases). CDR3 length equals 13 residues. The V gene lost 2 bases and the J gene lost 5 bases, with 10 bases spanning the gap. Looked up from germline, CDR1 is SGHTA and CDR2 is FQGNSA. The CDR3 DNA reads TGTGCCAGCAGCTTAATGGGGGCGAACGAGCAGTACTTC. Its translation is CASSLMGANEQYF.

The J gene is TRBJ2-1, the V gene TRBV6-6, with TRBD2 identical over 11 bases. The CDR3 sequence is 15 residues long. V was clipped by 2 bases and J by 8 bases; unmatched bases: 5. Per germline, CDR1 MNHNY and CDR2 SVGAGI (reference sequence). CDR3 residues: CASSYGSGRADEQFF. CDR3 DNA sequence: TGTGCCAGCAGTTACGGTAGCGGGAGGGCGGATGAGCAGTTCTTC.

This chain connects TRBV7-9 to TRBJ2-7, with TRBD1 matching 8 bases. V lost 3 bases, J lost 2 bases, and 3 bases stayed unmatched. The CDR3 sequence is 14 residues long. Germline assignment: CDR1 SEHNR and CDR2 FQNEAQ (reference sequence). CDR3 DNA sequence: TGTGCCAGCAGCTTGAGGACAGGGACCTACGAGCAGTACTTC. This sequence encodes CASSLRTGTYEQYF.

This chain uses TRBV6-5 with TRBJ2-1; D unresolved. The CDR3 extends over 14 amino acids. Germline V CDR1 and CDR2: MNHEY, SVGAGI. Trimming took off 5 bases at V and 0 bases at J, with 8 bases between the two ends. CDR3 nucleotide sequence: TGTGCCAGCAGTCGTGACTCCTCCTACAATGAGCAGTTCTTC. Translation gives CASSRDSSYNEQFF.

The rearrangement uses TRBV4-2 and TRBJ1-5; TRBD1 agrees at 7 bases. The CDR3 extends over 15 amino acids. Per the germline V gene, CDR1 is LGHNA and CDR2 is YNFKEQ. V gave up 2 bases and J gave up 3 bases; unmatched junction bases: 4. The CDR3 DNA reads as TGTGCCAGCAGCCAAACTGGACAGGACAATCAGCCCCAGCATTTT. This gives the protein CASSQTGQDNQPQHF.

This clone was seen more than once but under ten times. The genes are TRBV27 and TRBJ2-7; D is ambiguous. Trimming removed 5 bases at V and 0 bases at J, with 8 bases between. Germline CDR1 and CDR2: MNHEY and SMNVEV (reference sequence). CDR3 length: 13 amino acids. The CDR3 bases are TGTGCCAGCAGTATCCTTAGCTCCTACGAGCAGTACTTC. Its translation: CASSILSSYEQYF.

This chain connects TRBV28 to TRBJ2-5; possible D gene TRBD1, 6 bases. Trimming removed 2 bases at V and 5 bases at J, with 9 bases between. The germline gives CDR1 MDHEN, CDR2 SYDVKM. The CDR3 length is 13 residues. CDR3 protein: CASSLGGSETQYF. CDR3 sequence (DNA): TGTGCCAGCAGTTTAGGGGGCTCCGAGACCCAGTACTTC.